Following are 25 T cell receptor beta chains from one sample sequenced in a study of monozygotic twins with cystic fibrosis (dated by TCRdb to the early 2020s). Receptors were amplified or captured by the immunoSEQ multiplex PCR assay. This is the immuneACCESS table as TCRdb keeps it, with only in-frame sequences that have V and J called. A part of the clones is gone; compared with another copy, unresolved V genes explain less than half, and the rest is unexplained. Recorded for this sample are some 33,000 clones; just over 90% of them occurred a single time. Jointly, the top ten make up 0.19% of the sample. Material: blood. The origin of the receptors is a boy aged 2 to 10 with cystic fibrosis.

There are a few counts of this clone. This sequence joins TRBV18 and TRBJ1-6, with TRBD1 identical over 9 bases. Losses at the gene ends were 6 bases for V and 10 bases for J; bases not matched to a gene: 13. This CDR3 is built from 16 residues. CDR1 and CDR2 from the germline V gene are KGHSH and LQKENI. The CDR3 DNA sequence: TGTGCCAGCTCCCCCAACCCGGGACAGGGAATCTCACCCCTCCACTTT. Its protein is CASSPNPGQGISPLHF.

A few counts support this clone. CDR3 residues: CASSLGGNEQFF. As DNA, the CDR3 is TGTGCCAGCAGCTTGGGGGGGAATGAGCAGTTCTTC. This rearrangement joins TRBV5-4 to TRBJ2-1, with D possibly being TRBD1 or TRBD2 (5 bases each). Germline V gene data show CDR1 as SGHNT and CDR2 as YYREEE (reference sequence). Between the trimmed V and J ends, which lost 0 bases and 7 bases, there was a span of 5 bases. The CDR3 spans 12 residues.

The CDR3 loop reads CASSLNPAGEQFF. The CDR3, as DNA: TGCGCCAGCAGCTTGAATCCGGCGGGTGAGCAGTTCTTC. This chain links TRBV5-1 with TRBJ2-1, with a possible D match to TRBD2 (5 bases). The CDR3 sequence is 13 residues long. In germline, CDR1 is SGHRS, CDR2 YFSETQ. V was shortened by 1 base and J by 9 bases, with 11 bases between the two germline ends.

The chain joins TRBV6-5 to TRBJ2-7, with TRBD1 matching 9 bases. The trim removed 8 bases at V and 5 bases at J, leaving 13 bases unmatched. The germline V gene has CDR1 MNHEY and CDR2 SVGAGI. The CDR3 contains 15 residues. The CDR3 loop reads CASSQSQGALDEQYF. Here the CDR3 DNA reads TGTGCCAGCTCCCAGTCACAGGGGGCTCTAGACGAGCAGTACTTC.

The chain links TRBV2 to TRBJ1-4; tentatively, D is TRBD1 (5 bases). This CDR3 is built from 13 residues. The germline V gene encodes CDR1 SNHLY and CDR2 FYNNEI. V dropped 7 bases and J dropped 8 bases, with 14 bases sitting between them. The CDR3, as DNA: TGTGCCAGCATGTCCACGGCAGGGGAAAAACTGTTTTTT. This translates into CASMSTAGEKLFF.

This chain connects TRBV19 to TRBJ2-3, with TRBD1 identical over 9 bases. This CDR3 region has 14 residues. Germline assignment: CDR1 LNHDA and CDR2 SQIVND (reference sequence). With 7 bases clipped from V and 14 bases from J, the junction kept 16 bases outside the gene matches. CDR3 nucleotides: TGTGCCAGTAAAAGCCGGGACAGGGATTGGGGGCCGTATTTT. Its translation: CASKSRDRDWGPYF.

V and J are TRBV15 and TRBJ1-2, with a weak D call TRBD1 (5 bases). Between the trimmed V and J ends, which lost 3 bases and 6 bases, there was a span of 5 bases. This CDR3 contains 11 residues. Germline-derived CDR1 and CDR2 are LNHNV and YYDKDF (reference sequence). Here the CDR3 reads CATSRGDGYTF. CDR3 coding DNA: TGTGCCACCAGCAGGGGGGATGGCTACACCTTC.

The V and J genes are TRBV4-3 and TRBJ2-1; the match to TRBD2 covers 7 bases. The CDR3 contains 16 residues. The germline V gene encodes CDR1 LGHNA and CDR2 YSLEER. J gave up 6 bases and V 0 bases, and 8 bases lay outside the gene matches. The DNA for the CDR3 is TGCGCCAGCAGCCAAGATGAGGGGTGGACTAGCAATGAGCAGTTCTTC. Its protein is CASSQDEGWTSNEQFF.

J is TRBJ2-1 and V is TRBV12-5; D is perhaps TRBD2 (5 bases). V was shortened by 4 bases and J by 0 bases, with 13 bases between the two germline ends. Per germline, CDR1 LGHNT and CDR2 FRNRAP. This CDR3 spans 16 amino acids. The CDR3 DNA is TGTGCTAGTGGTTCCAAGACGGGGATCTCCTACAATGAGCAGTTCTTC. This codes for CASGSKTGISYNEQFF.

The chain recombines TRBV5-1 with TRBJ2-5; TRBD1 matches at 7 bases. Germline trimming cut 0 bases from V and 2 bases from J; bases unmatched to any gene: 4. Per germline, CDR1 SGHRS and CDR2 YFSETQ. The CDR3 runs to 15 residues. This chain's CDR3 is CASSLVSGQQETQYF. The CDR3 nucleotides are TGCGCCAGCAGCTTGGTATCGGGACAGCAAGAGACCCAGTACTTC.

V gene TRBV10-3 combines with J gene TRBJ2-2; D is unclear. The CDR3 is made up of 14 amino acids. V lost 5 bases and J lost 2, with 9 bases in between. The germline V gene has CDR1 ENHRY and CDR2 SYGVKD. The CDR3 nucleotides are TGTGCCATCAGTAACCGGGCCAACACCGGGGAGCTGTTTTTT. It is translated as CAISNRANTGELFF.

The chain recombines TRBV2 with TRBJ2-1; perhaps D is TRBD1 or TRBD2 (5 bases each). This CDR3 contains 13 residues. V lost 7 bases to trimming and J lost 7 bases, with 14 bases between them. CDR1 is SNHLY and CDR2 is FYNNEI in the germline V gene. This CDR3 reads CASTESEGNEQFF. CDR3 DNA: TGTGCCAGCACGGAATCTGAGGGGAATGAGCAGTTCTTC.

This clone was recorded only once. The chain carries TRBV13 and TRBJ2-3; D possibly corresponds to TRBD2 (6 bases). The CDR3 runs 18 residues. The germline V and J ends were trimmed by 4 bases and 0 bases, with 20 bases remaining between them. Germline assignment: CDR1 PRHDT and CDR2 FYEKMQ (reference sequence). CDR3 residues: CASSSGGWAGTSTDTQYF. The CDR3 DNA follows: TGTGCCAGCAGCTCCGGGGGTTGGGCGGGGACTAGCACAGATACGCAGTATTTT.

The rearrangement joins TRBV11-2 to TRBJ1-2; TRBD1 matches at 7 bases. There are 15 residues in the CDR3. V dropped 6 bases and J dropped 2; count of bases not matched to a gene: 9. CDR1 is SGHAT, CDR2 FQNNGV, per germline. The CDR3 DNA reads TGTGCCAGCAGAGTAAAACGGGACAGAAACTATGGCTACACCTTC. It encodes CASRVKRDRNYGYTF.

The chain has TRBV10-2 and TRBJ2-7; D not certain. The CDR3 consists of 11 residues. Germline-derived CDR1 and CDR2 are WSHSY and SAAADI. Between the trimmed V and J ends, which lost 2 bases and 9 bases, there was a span of 8 bases. The CDR3 reads CASSEGVGQYF. As DNA, the CDR3 is TGCGCCAGCAGTGAGGGTGTCGGGCAGTACTTC.

V usage is TRBV19 and J usage is TRBJ1-4, with D perhaps TRBD1 (5 bases). This CDR3 comprises 11 residues. Germline CDR1 is LNHDA and CDR2 is SQIVND (reference sequence). The V end lost 10 bases, the J end lost 12 bases, and 15 bases lay between the germline ends. CDR3 residues: CATTGTKELFF. The CDR3 DNA sequence: TGTGCCACCACCGGGACTAAGGAACTGTTTTTT.

The V gene is TRBV6-1, the J gene TRBJ1-1; 11 nucleotides agree with TRBD1. Germline CDR1 reads MNHNS; CDR2 reads SASEGT. With V trimmed by 8 bases and J by 5 bases, 7 bases remained unmatched. The CDR3 consists of 14 residues. This chain's CDR3 is CASVGTGGWTEAFF. The CDR3 DNA sequence: TGTGCCAGCGTCGGGACAGGGGGTTGGACTGAAGCTTTCTTT.

The chain couples TRBV19 to TRBJ1-3; 7 bases agree with TRBD1. J was trimmed by 5 bases and V by 8 bases; bases with no gene match: 9. CDR1 is LNHDA and CDR2 is SQIVND in the germline V gene (reference sequence). CDR3 size: 14 residues. The CDR3 DNA reads TGTGCCAGTGGCCCCGGGACAGCCAGAAACACCATATATTTT. This encodes CASGPGTARNTIYF.

The chain employs TRBV4-3 and TRBJ2-3, with D perhaps matching TRBD2 (6 bases). The CDR3 consists of 18 residues. The germline CDR1 and CDR2 sequences are LGHNA and YSLEER. With 0 bases removed from V and 2 bases from J, the gap between germline ends came to 18 bases. The DNA of the CDR3 is TGCGCCAGCAGCCAAGACCGGGGGACTCACGGAGACACAGATACGCAGTATTTT. It specifies CASSQDRGTHGDTDTQYF.

The gene calls are TRBV19 and TRBJ2-5, with 14 bases matching TRBD2. The CDR3 extends over 16 amino acids. The V and J ends lost 5 bases and 4 bases, in that order; junction bases with no gene match: 6. From germline, CDR1 is LNHDA and CDR2 SQIVND (reference sequence). The CDR3 DNA sequence: TGTGCCAGTAGTCTCCGACTAGCGGGGGGGCTAGAGACCCAGTACTTC. Protein sequence: CASSLRLAGGLETQYF.

The rearrangement uses TRBV27 and TRBJ2-7, with D perhaps assigned TRBD1 or TRBD2 (5 bases each). V was cut by 4 bases and J by 3 bases, with 16 bases left in between. This CDR3 has 15 residues. CDR1 is MNHEY and CDR2 is SMNVEV in the germline V gene (reference sequence). CDR3 DNA sequence: TGTGCCAGCAGTTCTGGGGGACCAGCCGTCTACGAGCAGTACTTC. It specifies CASSSGGPAVYEQYF.

V gene TRBV7-5 combines with J gene TRBJ1-3. TRBV7-5 is described as a pseudogene. The CDR3 is made up of 10 amino acids. In nucleotides, the CDR3 is TGTGCCAGAACCGGGGGCACCATATATTTT. Protein sequence: CARTGGTIYF.

The sample holds a few counts of this clone. V and J are TRBV2 and TRBJ1-1; D possibly corresponds to TRBD1 (6 bases). The CDR3 has 13 residues. Germline V CDR1 and CDR2: SNHLY, FYNNEI. Trimming stripped 4 bases from V and 5 bases from J, with 11 bases between. CDR3 in DNA: TGTGCCAGCAGTGGGGCGGGGGCGACTGAAGCTTTCTTT. Translating it yields CASSGAGATEAFF.

J is TRBJ2-7 and V is TRBV11-2; possibly TRBD1 for D (6 bases). CDR3 size: 15 residues. The V gene lost 1 base and the J gene lost 2 bases, with 12 bases spanning the gap. Germline assignment: CDR1 SGHAT and CDR2 FQNNGV. CDR3 loop: CASSLVWTAAYEQYF. In nucleotides, the CDR3 is TGTGCCAGCAGCTTAGTCTGGACAGCCGCCTACGAGCAGTACTTC.

The chain joins TRBV13 to TRBJ1-3, with D tentatively TRBD1 (5 bases). V lost 0 bases to trimming and J lost 2 bases, with 8 bases between them. The CDR3 has 15 residues. Germline loops: CDR1 PRHDT, CDR2 FYEKMQ (reference sequence). The CDR3 DNA reads TGTGCCAGCAGCTTAGGGTCAGGGACTGGAAACACCATATATTTT. Translating gives CASSLGSGTGNTIYF.